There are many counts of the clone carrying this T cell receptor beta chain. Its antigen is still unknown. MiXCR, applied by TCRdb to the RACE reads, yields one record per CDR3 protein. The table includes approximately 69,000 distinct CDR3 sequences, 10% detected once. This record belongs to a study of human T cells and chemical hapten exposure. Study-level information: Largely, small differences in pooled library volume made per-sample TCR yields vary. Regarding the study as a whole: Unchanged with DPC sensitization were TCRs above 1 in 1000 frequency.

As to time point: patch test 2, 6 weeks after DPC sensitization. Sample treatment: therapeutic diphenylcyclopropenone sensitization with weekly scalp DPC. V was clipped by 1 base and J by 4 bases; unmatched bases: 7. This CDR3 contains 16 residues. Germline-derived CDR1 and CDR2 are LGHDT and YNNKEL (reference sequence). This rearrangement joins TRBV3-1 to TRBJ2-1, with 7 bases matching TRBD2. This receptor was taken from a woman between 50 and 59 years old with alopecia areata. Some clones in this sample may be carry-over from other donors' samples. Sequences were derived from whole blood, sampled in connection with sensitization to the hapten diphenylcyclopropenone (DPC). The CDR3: CASSQVSSGVYNEQFF. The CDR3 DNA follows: TGTGCCAGCAGCCAAGTGTCTAGCGGAGTGTACAATGAGCAGTTCTTC.